This T cell receptor (beta chain) was recorded in a study of T cells in Graves' hyperthyroidism and ophthalmopathy. Graves' hyperthyroidism showing no ophthalmopathy progression within 18 months was considered stable. Using RNA transcripts as the source, TCR beta CDR3 regions were amplified. The HTBI set primed first-round TCR CDR3 RT-PCR. Each CDR3 protein is one row after TCRdb ran MiXCR on the multiplex PCR reads. This table has about 560,000 distinct CDR3 sequences, 40% to 55% appearing once. With respect to this clonotype: Given a much more abundant clone one base away, this may be a read error.

Germline V gene lookup returns CDR1 SEHNR and CDR2 FQNEAQ (reference sequence). Trimming took 5 bases from V and 4 from J, leaving 15 bases between them. CDR3 size: 15 residues. Sequenced: peripheral blood or thyroid tissue (not recorded which). This chain joins TRBV7-9 and TRBJ1-3, with D possibly TRBD1 on 5 matching bases. The receptor's source is a young woman with Graves' hyperthyroidism. CDR3 sequence: CASSRAAGPGNTIYF. CDR3 sequence (DNA): TGTGCCAGCAGCCGCGCGGCAGGGCCCGGAAACACCATATATTTT.